This T cell receptor (beta chain) is from a study of shared clonotypes between healthy human individuals. Across the whole study: The study enrolled a couple of women and three men aged 18 to 49. Overall study findings and caveats: A generally larger estimated richness was seen in naive subsets than in memory subsets.

Points on this clone: Its antigen is undetermined.

About 30,000 T cell genomes, or about 190 ng DNA, went into the sorted-subset replicate PCRs. The data were produced by immunoSEQ multiplex PCR, yet TCRdb's version contains in-frame clones alone and is incomplete. This sample carries over 2,000,000 clones, around 95% of them seen once, and the ten largest clones take around 1.7%. The CDR3 loop spans 15 amino acids. Germline loops: CDR1 SGHAT, CDR2 FQNNGV. V shed 5 bases and J 1 base; nucleotides not matched to a gene: 7. Terminally differentiated effector memory CD45RA+ cells were left out of the naive CD8 fraction, which was CD45RO-negative and positively selected for CCR7. Among the donors, all were Caucasian adults who lived in Nashville, Tennessee.

The rearrangement links TRBV11-2 to TRBJ2-7, with TRBD2 identical over 8 bases. Sequencing was done on a sample of naive CD8+ T cells from PBMCs. The sequence derives from a man in his late teens or twenties in good health. Some clones in this sample may be carry-over from other donors' samples. In nucleotides, the CDR3 is TGTGCCAGCAGCCAACGGACTAGCATGTCCTACGAGCAGTACTTC. It translates to CASSQRTSMSYEQYF.